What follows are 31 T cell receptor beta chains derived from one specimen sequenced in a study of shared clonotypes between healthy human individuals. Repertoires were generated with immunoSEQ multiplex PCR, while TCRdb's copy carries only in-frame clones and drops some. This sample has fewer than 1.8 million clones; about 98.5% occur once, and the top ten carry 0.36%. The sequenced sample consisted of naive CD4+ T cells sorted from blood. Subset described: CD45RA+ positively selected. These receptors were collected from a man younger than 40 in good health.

The CDR3 is CASSLGGHGATDTQYF. The DNA of the CDR3 is TGTGCCAGCAGCTTGGGAGGGCATGGTGCCACAGATACGCAGTATTTT. This chain connects TRBV5-8 to TRBJ2-3, with D possibly matching TRBD2 (5 bases). Trimming stripped 0 bases from V and 2 bases from J, with 13 bases between. This CDR3 is 16 amino acids long. Looked up from germline, CDR1 is SGHTS and CDR2 is YDEGEE.

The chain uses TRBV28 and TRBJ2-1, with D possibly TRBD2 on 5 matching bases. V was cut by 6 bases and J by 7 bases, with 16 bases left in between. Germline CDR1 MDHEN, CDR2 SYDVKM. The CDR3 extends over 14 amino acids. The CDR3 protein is CASSSRLHHNEQFF. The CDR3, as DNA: TGTGCCAGCAGCTCCCGACTACACCATAATGAGCAGTTCTTC.

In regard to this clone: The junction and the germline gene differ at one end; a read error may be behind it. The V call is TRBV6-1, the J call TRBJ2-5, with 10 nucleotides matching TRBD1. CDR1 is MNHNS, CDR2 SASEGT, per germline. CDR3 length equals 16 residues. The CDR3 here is CASSEAGTGVGETQYF. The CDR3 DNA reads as TGTGCCAGCAGCGAAGCCGGGACAGGGGTGGGGGAGACCCAGTACTTC.

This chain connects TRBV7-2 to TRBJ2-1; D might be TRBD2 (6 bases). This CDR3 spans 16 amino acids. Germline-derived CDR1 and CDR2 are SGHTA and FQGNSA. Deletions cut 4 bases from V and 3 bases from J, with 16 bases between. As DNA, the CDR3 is TGTGCCAGCAGCTCCATGTGGGGGGTCGGCTACAATGAGCAGTTCTTC. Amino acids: CASSSMWGVGYNEQFF.

The CDR3 nucleotides are TGTGCCAGCAGTGAAGGGGGGCTGCCTAACTATGGCTACACCTTC. Its protein product is CASSEGGLPNYGYTF. This chain links TRBV6-1 with TRBJ1-2, with D possibly being TRBD1 (6 bases). Trimming left V 1 base short and J 0 bases short, with 9 bases between. CDR1 and CDR2 from the germline V gene are MNHNS and SASEGT. The CDR3 totals 15 residues.

Here the CDR3 DNA reads TGTGCCAGCAGCTTAGTGGCCGGTCAGGGGGCGAATGAGCAGTTCTTC. Translating gives CASSLVAGQGANEQFF. The chain links TRBV7-6 to TRBJ2-1; TRBD1 matches 8 bases. The J segment lost 7 bases and the V segment lost 1 base, leaving 9 bases of the junction unmatched. Per the germline V gene, CDR1 is SGHVS and CDR2 is FNYEAQ. This CDR3 is built from 16 residues.

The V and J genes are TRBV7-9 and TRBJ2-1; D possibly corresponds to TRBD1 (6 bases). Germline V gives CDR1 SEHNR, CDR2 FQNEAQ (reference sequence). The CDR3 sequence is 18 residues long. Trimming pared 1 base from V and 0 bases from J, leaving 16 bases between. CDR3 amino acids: CASSLERLGRGSYNEQFF. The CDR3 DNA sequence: TGTGCCAGCAGCTTAGAACGTCTGGGCAGGGGCTCCTACAATGAGCAGTTCTTC.

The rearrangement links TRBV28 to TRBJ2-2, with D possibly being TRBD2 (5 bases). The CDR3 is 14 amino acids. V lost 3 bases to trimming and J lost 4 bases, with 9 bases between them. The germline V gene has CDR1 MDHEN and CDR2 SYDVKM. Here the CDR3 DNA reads TGTGCCAGCAGTTTTCTAGCCGTCACCGGGGAGCTGTTTTTT. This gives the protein CASSFLAVTGELFF.

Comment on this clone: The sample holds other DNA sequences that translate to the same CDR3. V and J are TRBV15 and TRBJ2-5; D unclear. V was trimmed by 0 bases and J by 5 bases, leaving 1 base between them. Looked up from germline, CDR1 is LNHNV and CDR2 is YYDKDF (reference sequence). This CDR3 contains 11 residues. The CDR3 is CATSREETQYF. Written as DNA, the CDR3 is TGTGCCACCAGCAGAGAGGAGACCCAGTACTTC. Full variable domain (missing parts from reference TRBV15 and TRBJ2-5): DAMVIQNPRYQVTQFGKPVTLSCSQTLNHNVMYWYQQKSSQAPKLLFHYYDKDFNNEADTPDNFQSRRPNTSFCFLDIRSPGLGDTAMYLCATSREETQYFGPGTRLLVL.

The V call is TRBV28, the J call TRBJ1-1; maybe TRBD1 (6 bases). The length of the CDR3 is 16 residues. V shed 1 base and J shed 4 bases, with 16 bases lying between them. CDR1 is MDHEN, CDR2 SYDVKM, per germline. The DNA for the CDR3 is TGTGCCAGCAGTTTATCGATTGAGAGGGGGTCCACTGAAGCTTTCTTT. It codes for CASSLSIERGSTEAFF.

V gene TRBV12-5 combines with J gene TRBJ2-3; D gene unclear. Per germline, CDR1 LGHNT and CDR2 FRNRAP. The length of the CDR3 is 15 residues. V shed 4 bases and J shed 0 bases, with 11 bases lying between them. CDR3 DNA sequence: TGTGCTAGTGGTTCAGGTTCTCCTAGCACAGATACGCAGTATTTT. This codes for CASGSGSPSTDTQYF.

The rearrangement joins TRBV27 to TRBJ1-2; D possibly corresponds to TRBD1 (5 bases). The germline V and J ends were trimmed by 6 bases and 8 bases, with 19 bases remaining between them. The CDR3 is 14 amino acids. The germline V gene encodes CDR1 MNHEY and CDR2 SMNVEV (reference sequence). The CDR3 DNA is TGTGCCAGCAGCACGGGACGCCCCTTGCGGGGCTACACCTTC. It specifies CASSTGRPLRGYTF.

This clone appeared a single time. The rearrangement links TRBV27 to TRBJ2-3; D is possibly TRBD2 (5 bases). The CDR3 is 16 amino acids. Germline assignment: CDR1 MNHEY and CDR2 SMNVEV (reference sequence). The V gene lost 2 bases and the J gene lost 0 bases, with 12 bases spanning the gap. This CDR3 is CASSLRGLRSTDTQYF. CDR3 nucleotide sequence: TGTGCCAGCAGTTTACGGGGTTTGCGCAGCACAGATACGCAGTATTTT.

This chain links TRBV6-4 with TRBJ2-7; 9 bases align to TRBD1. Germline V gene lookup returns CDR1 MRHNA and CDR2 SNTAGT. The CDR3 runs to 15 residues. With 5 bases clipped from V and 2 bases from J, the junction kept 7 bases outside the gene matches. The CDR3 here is CASSRGTGKTYEQYF. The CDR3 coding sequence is TGTGCCAGCAGTAGGGGGACAGGGAAAACCTACGAGCAGTACTTC.

The CDR3 nucleotides read TGTGCCAGCAGCTTGGGGTTAGGGGTAAGCGAGCAGTTCTTC. Translation gives CASSLGLGVSEQFF. The V and J genes are TRBV7-2 and TRBJ2-1, with TRBD1 as a possible D gene (5 bases). Trimming took 3 bases from V and 10 from J, leaving 16 bases between them. The CDR3 runs to 14 residues. Germline V gene lookup returns CDR1 SGHTA and CDR2 FQGNSA.

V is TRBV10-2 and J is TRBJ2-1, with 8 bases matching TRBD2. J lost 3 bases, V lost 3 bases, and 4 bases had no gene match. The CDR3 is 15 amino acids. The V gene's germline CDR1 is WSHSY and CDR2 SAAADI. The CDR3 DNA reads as TGCGCCAGCAGTGAAGCGGGAGCAATCTACAATGAGCAGTTCTTC. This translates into CASSEAGAIYNEQFF.

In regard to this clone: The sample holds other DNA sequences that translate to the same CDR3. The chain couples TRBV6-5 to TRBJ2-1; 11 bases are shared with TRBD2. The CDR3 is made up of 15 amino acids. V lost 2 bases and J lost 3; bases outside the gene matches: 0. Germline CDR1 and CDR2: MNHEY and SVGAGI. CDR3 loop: CASSYGTSGYNEQFF. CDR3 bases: TGTGCCAGCAGTTACGGGACTAGCGGCTACAATGAGCAGTTCTTC.

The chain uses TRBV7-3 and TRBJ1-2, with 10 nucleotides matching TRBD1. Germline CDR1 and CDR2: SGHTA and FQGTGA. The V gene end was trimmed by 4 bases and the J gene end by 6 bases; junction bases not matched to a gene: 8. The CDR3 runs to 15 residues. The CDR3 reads CASSSRQGAPDGYTF. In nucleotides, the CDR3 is TGTGCCAGCAGCTCGAGACAGGGGGCGCCGGATGGCTACACCTTC.

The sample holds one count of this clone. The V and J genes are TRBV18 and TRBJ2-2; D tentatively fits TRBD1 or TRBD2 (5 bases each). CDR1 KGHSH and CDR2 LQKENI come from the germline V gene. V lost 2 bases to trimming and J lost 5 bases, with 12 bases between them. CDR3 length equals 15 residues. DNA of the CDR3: TGTGCCAGCTCACCAGCAGGGAGAGGGACCGGGGAGCTGTTTTTT. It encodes CASSPAGRGTGELFF.

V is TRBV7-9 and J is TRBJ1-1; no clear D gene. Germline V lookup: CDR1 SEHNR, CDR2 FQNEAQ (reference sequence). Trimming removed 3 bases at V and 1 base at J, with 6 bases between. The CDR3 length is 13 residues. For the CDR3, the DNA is TGTGCCAGCAGCTTCAGCCAGAACACTGAAGCTTTCTTT. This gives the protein CASSFSQNTEAFF. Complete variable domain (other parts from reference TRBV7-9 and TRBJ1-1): DTGVSQNPRHKITKRGQNVTFRCDPISEHNRLYWYRQTLGQGPEFLTYFQNEAQLEKSRLLSDRFSAERPKGSFSTLEIQRTEQGDSAMYLCASSFSQNTEAFFGQGTRLTVV.

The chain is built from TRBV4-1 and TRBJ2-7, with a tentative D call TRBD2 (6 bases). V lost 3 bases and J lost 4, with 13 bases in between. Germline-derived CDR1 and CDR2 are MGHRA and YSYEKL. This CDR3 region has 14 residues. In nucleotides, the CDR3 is TGCGCCAGCAGCCACTCGGGAGTAAGGTACGAGCAGTACTTC. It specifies CASSHSGVRYEQYF.

The DNA of the CDR3 is TGTGCCAGCAGTCTTCACCGGCGGGATACTGAAGCTTTCTTT. Encoded protein: CASSLHRRDTEAFF. This chain connects TRBV27 to TRBJ1-1, with D uncertain. The CDR3 is 14 residues long. Trimming removed 5 bases from V and 5 bases from J, with 15 bases in between. Germline V CDR1 and CDR2: MNHEY, SMNVEV (reference sequence).

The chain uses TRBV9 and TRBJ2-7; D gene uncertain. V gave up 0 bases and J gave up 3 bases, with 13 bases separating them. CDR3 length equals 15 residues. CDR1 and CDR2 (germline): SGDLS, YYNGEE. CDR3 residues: CASSVAALGFYEQYF. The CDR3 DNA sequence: TGTGCCAGCAGCGTAGCGGCCCTCGGGTTCTACGAGCAGTACTTC.

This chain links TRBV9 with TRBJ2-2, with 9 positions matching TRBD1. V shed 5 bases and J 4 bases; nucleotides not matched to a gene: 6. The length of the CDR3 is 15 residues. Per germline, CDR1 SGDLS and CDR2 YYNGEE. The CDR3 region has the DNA TGTGCCAGCAGACGGTCACAGGGGGCCACCGGGGAGCTGTTTTTT. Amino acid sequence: CASRRSQGATGELFF.

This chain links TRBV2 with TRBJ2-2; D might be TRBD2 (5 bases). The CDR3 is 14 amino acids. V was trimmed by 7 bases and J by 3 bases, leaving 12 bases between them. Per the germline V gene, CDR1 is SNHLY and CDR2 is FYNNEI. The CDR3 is CASIRGEDTGELFF. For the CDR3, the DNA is TGTGCCAGCATTCGGGGAGAGGACACCGGGGAGCTGTTTTTT.

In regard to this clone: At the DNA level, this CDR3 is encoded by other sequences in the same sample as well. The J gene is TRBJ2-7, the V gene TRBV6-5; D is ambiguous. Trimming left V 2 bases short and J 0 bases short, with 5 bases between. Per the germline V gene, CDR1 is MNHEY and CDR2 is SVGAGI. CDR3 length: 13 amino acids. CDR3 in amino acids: CASSYLSSYEQYF. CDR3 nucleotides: TGTGCCAGCAGTTACCTAAGCTCCTACGAGCAGTACTTC.

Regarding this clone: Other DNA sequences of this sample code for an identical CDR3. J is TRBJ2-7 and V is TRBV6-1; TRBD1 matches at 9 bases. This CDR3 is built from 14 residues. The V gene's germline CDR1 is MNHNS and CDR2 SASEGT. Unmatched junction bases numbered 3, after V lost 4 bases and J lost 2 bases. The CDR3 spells CASSATGGPYEQYF. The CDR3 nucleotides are TGTGCCAGCAGTGCGACAGGGGGACCCTACGAGCAGTACTTC.

CDR3 in DNA: TGTGCCAGCAGCCGGGACAGTAAGTACGAGCAGTACTTC. It specifies CASSRDSKYEQYF. The chain recombines TRBV27 with TRBJ2-7, with TRBD1 identical over 7 bases. From germline, CDR1 is MNHEY and CDR2 SMNVEV (reference sequence). The CDR3 loop spans 13 amino acids. V lost 6 bases, J lost 4 bases, and 6 bases stayed unmatched.

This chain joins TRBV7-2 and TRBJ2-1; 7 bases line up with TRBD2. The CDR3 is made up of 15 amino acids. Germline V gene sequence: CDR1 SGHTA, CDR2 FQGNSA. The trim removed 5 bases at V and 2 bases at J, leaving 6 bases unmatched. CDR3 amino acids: CASSLSSGAYNEQFF. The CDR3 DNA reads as TGTGCCAGCAGCCTATCTAGCGGCGCCTACAATGAGCAGTTCTTC.

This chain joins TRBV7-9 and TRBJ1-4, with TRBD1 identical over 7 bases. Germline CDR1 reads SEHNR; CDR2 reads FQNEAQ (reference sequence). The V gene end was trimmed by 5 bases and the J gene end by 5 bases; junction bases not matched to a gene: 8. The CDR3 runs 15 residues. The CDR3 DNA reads TGTGCCAGCAGCCCTAGGGACAGTACGAATGAAAAACTGTTTTTT. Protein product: CASSPRDSTNEKLFF.

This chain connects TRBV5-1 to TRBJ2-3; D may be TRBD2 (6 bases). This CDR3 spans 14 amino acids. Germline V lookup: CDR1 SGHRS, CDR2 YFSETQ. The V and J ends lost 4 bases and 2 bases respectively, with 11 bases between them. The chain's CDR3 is CASSRGTLTDTQYF. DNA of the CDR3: TGCGCCAGCAGCCGCGGGACCCTCACAGATACGCAGTATTTT.